Listed here is a single TCR beta chain. Its antigen remains unidentified. This sample was taken from a study of T-cell memory formation after mild COVID-19. Study summary: The two donors had largely donor-specific TCR clusters.

V was clipped by 5 bases and J by 8 bases; unmatched bases: 8. The CDR3 spans 13 residues. Germline V gene sequence: CDR1 DFQATT, CDR2 SNEGSKA (reference sequence). Notes on the study in general: CD4+ contracting clones were found mainly in CM and EM, and CD8+ ones in EMRA. The study found balanced CD4/CD8 in clones contracting day 15 to 85 and a CD4+ lean in later expanders.

TCRalpha and TCRbeta libraries used 5'RACE with constant-segment primers and UMIs. One entry per CDR3 protein, called by TCRdb with MiXCR from the 5' RACE reads. The sample has about 610,000 distinct CDR3 sequences; roughly 17% are singletons. Specimen: PBMCs or a T cell subset sorted from them (not recorded which). The rearrangement links TRBV20-1 to TRBJ2-1; 8 nucleotides align to TRBD2. The sequence was obtained from an adult woman who had mild COVID-19 (a few samples of this study predate the infection). Cell type and time point are not known. CDR3 loop: CSAAGLVVDEQFF. The CDR3 DNA reads TGCAGTGCTGCGGGACTAGTGGTTGATGAGCAGTTCTTC.